The 25 T cell receptor beta chains below come from one sample, sequenced in a study of high-grade serous ovarian cancer treatment subgroups. Tumor tissue was taken before any definitive surgery or chemotherapy was given. Using immunoSEQ multiplex PCR, the repertoire was profiled, and TCRdb retains in-frame clones only, with some absent. The profile shows 4,500 or so clones, around four fifths of them singletons. The sample was tumor tissue. These receptors were taken from a human donor with high-grade serous ovarian cancer.

In this sample, this clone turned up a few times. The V call is TRBV28, the J call TRBJ1-2; D remains unclear. This CDR3 comprises 15 residues. Trimming removed 3 bases from V and 0 bases from J, with 11 bases in between. Germline V lookup: CDR1 MDHEN, CDR2 SYDVKM. CDR3 loop: CASSLAQEANYGYTF. The CDR3 coding sequence is TGTGCCAGCAGTTTGGCGCAGGAAGCTAACTATGGCTACACCTTC.

This clone showed up just once. The chain couples TRBV6-1 to TRBJ1-1; no definite D call. The CDR3 loop spans 12 amino acids. The germline V gene encodes CDR1 MNHNS and CDR2 SASEGT. V shed 8 bases and J shed 1 base, with 8 bases lying between them. CDR3 DNA sequence: TGTGCCAGCTATACAGAGAACACTGAAGCTTTCTTT. Translation gives CASYTENTEAFF.

This rearrangement joins TRBV2 to TRBJ1-2; D is unclear. Germline values: CDR1 SNHLY, CDR2 FYNNEI. This CDR3 comprises 12 residues. The V and J ends lost 5 bases and 6 bases respectively, with 10 bases between them. This CDR3 reads CASSRTANGYTF. CDR3 bases: TGTGCCAGCAGTCGGACTGCAAATGGCTACACCTTC. Combining the CDR3 with reference TRBV2 and TRBJ1-2 gives the whole variable domain EPEVTQTPSHQVTQMGQEVILRCVPISNHLYFYWYRQILGQKVEFLVSFYNNEISEKSEIFDDQFSVERPDGSNFTLKIRSTKLEDSAMYFCASSRTANGYTFGSGTRLTVV.

This clone was counted a few times. V and J are TRBV4-1 and TRBJ1-1; D gene ambiguous. CDR3 length: 15 residues. The V and J ends lost 0 bases and 0 bases respectively, with 8 bases between them. Germline assignment: CDR1 MGHRA and CDR2 YSYEKL. The CDR3 DNA is TGCGCCAGCAGCCAAGAGGGAGCCATGAACACTGAAGCTTTCTTT. Residues: CASSQEGAMNTEAFF.

This clone was recorded once. This chain links TRBV6-5 with TRBJ1-6, with 7 bases matching TRBD1. The CDR3 covers 14 residues. V lost 7 bases, J lost 3 bases, and 3 bases stayed unmatched. CDR1 is MNHEY and CDR2 is SVGAGI in the germline V gene. CDR3 residues: CASTNRGYNSPLHF. The CDR3 coding sequence is TGTGCCAGCACGAACAGGGGCTATAATTCACCCCTCCACTTT.

This clone was observed once. The J gene is TRBJ1-5, the V gene TRBV9, with D perhaps matching TRBD1 (5 bases). The CDR3 runs 14 residues. Trimming left V 2 bases short and J 4 bases short, with 10 bases between. Germline-derived CDR1 and CDR2 are SGDLS and YYNGEE. The CDR3 DNA follows: TGTGCCAGCAGCGTGACCGGGGGGAATCAGCCCCAGCATTTT. It codes for CASSVTGGNQPQHF.

The rearrangement uses TRBV10-3 and TRBJ1-6, with TRBD1 as a possible D gene (5 bases). The CDR3 sequence is 13 residues long. Germline V lookup: CDR1 ENHRY, CDR2 SYGVKD. V lost 3 bases and J lost 10, with 10 bases in between. This CDR3 reads CAISDRESSPLHF. Written as DNA, the CDR3 is TGTGCCATCAGTGACAGGGAAAGCTCACCCCTCCACTTT.

The V call is TRBV2, the J call TRBJ1-6, with D possibly TRBD1 on 6 matching bases. V lost 6 bases to trimming and J lost 4 bases, with 13 bases between them. Germline V lookup: CDR1 SNHLY, CDR2 FYNNEI. The CDR3 loop spans 15 amino acids. The CDR3 reads CASRDRSSYNSPLHF. As DNA, the CDR3 is TGTGCCAGCAGGGACAGATCGTCTTATAATTCACCCCTCCACTTT. The variable domain in full, with the rest retrieved from reference TRBV2 and TRBJ1-6, is EPEVTQTPSHQVTQMGQEVILRCVPISNHLYFYWYRQILGQKVEFLVSFYNNEISEKSEIFDDQFSVERPDGSNFTLKIRSTKLEDSAMYFCASRDRSSYNSPLHFGNGTRLTVT.

This clone has just a few counts. J is TRBJ1-2 and V is TRBV2; TRBD1 is a possible D gene (5 bases). The CDR3 contains 13 residues. V dropped 8 bases and J dropped 1 base, with 11 bases sitting between them. Germline CDR1 and CDR2: SNHLY and FYNNEI. CDR3 sequence reads: CASRDPFNYGYTF. CDR3 bases: TGTGCCAGCCGGGACCCATTTAACTATGGCTACACCTTC.

J is TRBJ2-1 and V is TRBV30, with 7 bases that match TRBD1. This CDR3 has 14 amino acids. Germline V gene data show CDR1 as GTSNPN and CDR2 as SVGIG (reference sequence). After removal of 4 bases from V and 2 bases from J, the junction contained 5 bases not matched to a gene. In nucleotides, the CDR3 is TGTGCCTGGACGAAGAGGGGGCCCTACAATGAGCAGTTCTTC. Translating gives CAWTKRGPYNEQFF.

V usage is TRBV7-7 and J usage is TRBJ2-6; D uncertain. The germline gives CDR1 SSHAT, CDR2 FNYEAQ (reference sequence). The V end was cut by 5 bases, the J end by 5 bases, with 19 bases between. The CDR3 runs to 17 residues. CDR3 region: CASSIFWPQSRANVLTF. Here the CDR3 DNA reads TGTGCCAGCAGCATTTTCTGGCCACAAAGTCGGGCCAACGTCCTGACTTTC. Supplemented by reference TRBV7-7 and TRBJ2-6, the full variable domain reads GAGVSQSPRYKVTKRGQDVTLRCDPISSHATLYWYQQALGQGPEFLTYFNYEAQPDKSGLPSDRFSAERPEGSISTLTIQRTEQRDSAMYRCASSIFWPQSRANVLTFGAGSRLTVL.

This chain uses TRBV20-1 with TRBJ2-7; TRBD2 might be the D (6 bases). V was clipped by 6 bases and J by 6 bases, with 9 bases between them. Per germline, CDR1 DFQATT and CDR2 SNEGSKA (reference sequence). This CDR3 contains 10 residues. The CDR3 bases are TGCAGTGCGGGGGGAGCCGAGCAGTACTTC. Its protein is CSAGGAEQYF.

The V and J genes are TRBV9 and TRBJ2-2; 8 bases map to TRBD1. The germline gives CDR1 SGDLS, CDR2 YYNGEE. The CDR3 is made up of 15 amino acids. V lost 4 bases to trimming and J lost 4 bases; unmatched junction nucleotides: 6. This chain's CDR3 is CASSPRDRSTGELFF. CDR3 coding DNA: TGTGCCAGCAGCCCCCGGGACAGGAGCACCGGGGAGCTGTTTTTT. Based on the CDR3 plus reference TRBV9 and TRBJ2-2, the full variable domain is DSGVTQTPKHLITATGQRVTLRCSPRSGDLSVYWYQQSLDQGLQFLIQYYNGEERAKGNILERFSAQQFPDLHSELNLSSLELGDSALYFCASSPRDRSTGELFFGEGSRLTVL.

The chain carries TRBV7-4 and TRBJ2-7; D ambiguous. With 4 bases removed from V and 1 base from J, the gap between germline ends came to 11 bases. The germline V gene has CDR1 SGHVT and CDR2 SQSDAQ. This CDR3 has 14 residues. The CDR3 sequence: CASSSRRNSYEQYF. The CDR3 DNA is TGTGCCAGCAGCTCCCGACGGAATTCCTACGAGCAGTACTTC.

V and J are TRBV6-1 and TRBJ2-3, with TRBD1 identical over 7 bases. Germline loops: CDR1 MNHNS, CDR2 SASEGT. There are 13 residues in the CDR3. V gave up 7 bases and J gave up 3 bases; unmatched junction bases: 4. The CDR3 coding sequence is TGTGCCAGCATAGAACAGGGGACAGATACGCAGTATTTT. Translating it yields CASIEQGTDTQYF.

The chain has TRBV7-2 and TRBJ1-1; D is unresolved. V lost 0 bases to trimming and J lost 1 base, with 9 bases between them. CDR3 length: 15 residues. Per germline, CDR1 SGHTA and CDR2 FQGNSA. In nucleotides, the CDR3 is TGTGCCAGCAGCTTAGCCGCTTTGTGGAACACTGAAGCTTTCTTT. This codes for CASSLAALWNTEAFF.

The J gene is TRBJ2-6, the V gene TRBV7-3; D possibly matches TRBD1 or TRBD2 (6 bases each). CDR3 length equals 18 residues. Trimming took 1 base from V and 0 from J, leaving 13 bases between them. Germline V gene sequence: CDR1 SGHTA, CDR2 FQGTGA. The chain's CDR3 is CASSLIGGRTSGANVLTF. As DNA, the CDR3 is TGTGCCAGCAGCTTAATAGGGGGGCGGACCTCTGGGGCCAACGTCCTGACTTTC.

This rearrangement joins TRBV2 to TRBJ1-2, with D uncertain. The CDR3 has 12 residues. V was cut by 4 bases and J by 7 bases, with 10 bases left in between. The germline V gene encodes CDR1 SNHLY and CDR2 FYNNEI. DNA for the CDR3: TGTGCCAGCAGTGTTGAGACAATTGGCTACACCTTC. This sequence encodes CASSVETIGYTF.

The V and J genes are TRBV12-5 and TRBJ1-2; D unresolved. The CDR3 spans 13 residues. The germline V gene encodes CDR1 LGHNT and CDR2 FRNRAP. V lost 7 bases, J lost 8 bases, and 17 bases lay in between. This CDR3 reads CASATNRTSGYTF. The CDR3 nucleotides read TGTGCTAGTGCTACCAACCGGACGAGCGGCTACACCTTC. The variable domain in full, completed from reference TRBV12-5 and TRBJ1-2, reads DARVTQTPRHKVTEMGQEVTMRCQPILGHNTVFWYRQTMMQGLELLAYFRNRAPLDDSGMPKDRFSAEMPDATLATLKIQPSEPRDSAVYFCASATNRTSGYTFGSGTRLTVV.

V and J are TRBV29-1 and TRBJ2-7; 10 bases align to TRBD1. Germline V gene lookup returns CDR1 SQVTM and CDR2 ANQGSEA. This CDR3 is built from 13 residues. V shed 3 bases, J shed 2 bases, and the junction held 1 base outside the gene matches. The CDR3, as DNA: TGCAGCGTTGAGGGACAGGGGACCTACGAGCAGTACTTC. The encoded protein is CSVEGQGTYEQYF.

For the CDR3, the DNA is TGTGCCAGCAGTTTACCCTACGAACCAGGGAACACTGAAGCTTTCTTT. Protein: CASSLPYEPGNTEAFF. The gene calls are TRBV28 and TRBJ1-1; D unresolved. The CDR3 runs 16 residues. V lost 2 bases to trimming and J lost 1 base, with 14 bases between them. Germline-derived CDR1 and CDR2 are MDHEN and SYDVKM. Full variable domain (outside the CDR3, taken from reference TRBV28 and TRBJ1-1): DVKVTQSSRYLVKRTGEKVFLECVQDMDHENMFWYRQDPGLGLRLIYFSYDVKMKEKGDIPEGYSVSREKKERFSLILESASTNQTSMYLCASSLPYEPGNTEAFFGQGTRLTVV.

This clone was picked up a small number of times. The chain couples TRBV18 to TRBJ1-2, with unresolved D. The CDR3 totals 14 residues. The V and J ends lost 4 bases and 8 bases respectively, with 17 bases between them. From germline, CDR1 is KGHSH and CDR2 LQKENI. The chain's CDR3 is CASSLRASGEGYTF. As DNA, the CDR3 is TGTGCCAGCTCACTTCGCGCGAGCGGGGAGGGCTACACCTTC.

V is TRBV27 and J is TRBJ2-1; D is ambiguous. This CDR3 comprises 12 residues. CDR1 is MNHEY, CDR2 SMNVEV, per germline (reference sequence). Between the trimmed V and J ends, which lost 2 bases and 6 bases, there was a span of 5 bases. In nucleotides, the CDR3 is TGTGCCAGCAGTTTAGGACCCAATGAGCAGTTCTTC. This sequence encodes CASSLGPNEQFF.

The chain is built from TRBV29-1 and TRBJ1-5; 8 positions agree with TRBD1. V trimming: 4 bases; J trimming: 6 bases; junction bases outside the gene matches: 5. This CDR3 region has 13 residues. From germline, CDR1 is SQVTM and CDR2 ANQGSEA. The CDR3 nucleotides are TGCAGCGTTGCGTCCGGGACAGGTCAGCCCCAGCATTTT. Amino acids: CSVASGTGQPQHF.

The CDR3, as DNA: TGTGCCAGCAGTTCGTTGGGGACAACTAATGAAAAACTGTTTTTT. Amino acids: CASSSLGTTNEKLFF. The chain uses TRBV28 and TRBJ1-4, with unresolved D. This CDR3 has 15 amino acids. The germline gives CDR1 MDHEN, CDR2 SYDVKM. Trimming took off 4 bases at V and 0 bases at J, with 9 bases between the two ends. The full variable domain, in which reference TRBV28 and TRBJ1-4 provide the parts outside the CDR3, is DVKVTQSSRYLVKRTGEKVFLECVQDMDHENMFWYRQDPGLGLRLIYFSYDVKMKEKGDIPEGYSVSREKKERFSLILESASTNQTSMYLCASSSLGTTNEKLFFGSGTQLSVL.